The T cell receptor (beta chain) under discussion was sequenced for a study of T cell responses to AZD1222 COVID-19 vaccine. Regarding the study as a whole: Two doses of AZD1222 preceded a rise in Spike-specific TCR breadth and depth.

This clone was observed once. Its antigen is as yet unknown. The CDR3 covers 13 residues. CDR1 is SGHRS and CDR2 is YFSETQ in the germline V gene. The V gene end was trimmed by 4 bases and the J gene end by 5 bases; junction bases not matched to a gene: 4. Using immunoSEQ multiplex PCR, the repertoire was profiled, and TCRdb retains in-frame clones only, with some absent. The table records approximately 120,000 clones, around nine tenths of them present only once. The sequence was collected from an adult in good health. The genes are TRBV5-1 and TRBJ2-3, with 7 bases identical to TRBD1. The specimen comprised peripheral blood, sampled on day 0 of AZD1222 vaccination. The CDR3 DNA follows: TGCGCCAGCAGCCACCGACAGGGAGATACGCAGTATTTT. This encodes CASSHRQGDTQYF.